One and the same sample provided the 12 T cell receptor beta chains below, sequenced in a study of cytomegalovirus exposure and HLA in healthy donors. PCR involved 60 Vbeta and 13 Jbeta primers. Produced via immunoSEQ multiplex PCR; TCRdb's table is partial and in-frame only. The sample lists approximately 150,000 clones; roughly 75% were seen once. The material sequenced was PBMCs. The source of these receptors is a female donor in good health and CMV-seronegative.

This clone appeared a few times. The J gene is TRBJ1-2, the V gene TRBV19, with D possibly TRBD1 on 6 matching bases. The V gene's germline CDR1 is LNHDA and CDR2 SQIVND (reference sequence). Trimming took off 6 bases at V and 3 bases at J, with 14 bases between the two ends. The CDR3 runs 14 residues. CDR3 nucleotides: TGTGCCAGTAGGTCGAGGGGGGGTGACTATGGCTACACCTTC. Translation: CASRSRGGDYGYTF.

CDR3 DNA sequence: TGTGCCAGCAGCTTAGCCAGCGTAGGACAGACTAATTCACCCCTCCACTTT. It translates to CASSLASVGQTNSPLHF. The rearrangement links TRBV7-8 to TRBJ1-6, with a tentative D call TRBD1 (6 bases). V was trimmed by 0 bases and J by 6 bases, leaving 15 bases between them. Germline V lookup: CDR1 SGHVS, CDR2 FQNEAQ. CDR3 length: 17 residues.

V is TRBV27 and J is TRBJ1-4, with 11 bases aligning to TRBD1. Germline V gives CDR1 MNHEY, CDR2 SMNVEV (reference sequence). CDR3 size: 14 residues. J was trimmed by 7 bases and V by 4 bases; bases with no gene match: 2. The chain's CDR3 is CASSWDRGSEKLFF. CDR3 bases: TGTGCCAGCAGTTGGGACAGGGGGAGTGAAAAACTGTTTTTT.

CDR3 sequence (DNA): TGCAGCGTTGGGGACAGGGGGCGAACTGAAGCTTTCTTT. This translates into CSVGDRGRTEAFF. The chain is built from TRBV29-1 and TRBJ1-1; 12 bases agree with TRBD1. CDR3 size: 13 residues. V was clipped by 4 bases and J by 5 bases; unmatched bases: 2. The germline V gene has CDR1 SQVTM and CDR2 ANQGSEA.

The V and J genes are TRBV20-1 and TRBJ1-1; D not resolved. The germline V gene has CDR1 DFQATT and CDR2 SNEGSKA (reference sequence). CDR3 length: 11 amino acids. The CDR3 nucleotides are TGCAGCCTTCCCAGCGACACTGAAGCTTTCTTT. This gives the protein CSLPSDTEAFF.

With regard to this clone: Its ends do not fully match the called genes, so a read error is possible. CDR3 in amino acids: CASSQNRQGWVF. The CDR3 DNA reads TGCGCCAGCAGCCAAAACCGTCAGGGGTGGGTCTTT. The chain recombines TRBV4-1 with TRBJ1-1, with D possibly matching TRBD1 (6 bases). The CDR3 extends over 12 amino acids. Germline CDR1 and CDR2: MGHRA and YSYEKL.

The genes are TRBV9 and TRBJ2-1, with D perhaps matching TRBD2 (6 bases). Germline CDR1 is SGDLS and CDR2 is YYNGEE. This CDR3 comprises 16 residues. V lost 4 bases, J lost 1 base, and 15 bases lay in between. The CDR3 sequence is CASSSRVGGSYNEQFF. DNA of the CDR3: TGTGCCAGCAGCTCCCGGGTGGGGGGTTCCTACAATGAGCAGTTCTTC.

V gene TRBV28 combines with J gene TRBJ1-1, with TRBD1 matching 7 bases. The CDR3 length is 18 residues. Germline V lookup: CDR1 MDHEN, CDR2 SYDVKM. V shed 4 bases, J shed 1 base, and the junction held 15 bases outside the gene matches. Here the CDR3 reads CASSYKGPQGIQNTEAFF. CDR3 sequence (DNA): TGTGCCAGCAGTTATAAGGGGCCACAGGGGATCCAGAACACTGAAGCTTTCTTT.

This clone was found a few times. The chain links TRBV6-5 to TRBJ1-1; the D is unclear. This CDR3 contains 12 residues. Trimming took off 4 bases at V and 8 bases at J, with 11 bases between the two ends. CDR1 is MNHEY and CDR2 is SVGAGI in the germline V gene. As DNA, the CDR3 is TGTGCCAGCAGTTCCACGACTTCCGAAGCTTTCTTT. It yields the protein CASSSTTSEAFF.

The chain carries TRBV30 and TRBJ1-6; maybe TRBD1 (6 bases). This CDR3 comprises 14 residues. The V gene's germline CDR1 is GTSNPN and CDR2 SVGIG (reference sequence). Deletions cut 7 bases from V and 5 bases from J, with 15 bases between. The CDR3 DNA reads TGTGCCTCAGCCCGGGGGGCGAATAATTCACCCCTCCACTTT. It yields the protein CASARGANNSPLHF.

The V gene is TRBV5-1, the J gene TRBJ2-5, with D perhaps matching TRBD1 (5 bases). Germline assignment: CDR1 SGHRS and CDR2 YFSETQ. The CDR3 sequence is 14 residues long. Trimming left V 2 bases short and J 7 bases short, with 15 bases between. The CDR3 is CASSFTTAQGTQYF. CDR3 bases: TGCGCCAGCAGCTTCACGACCGCCCAGGGGACCCAGTACTTC.

The chain carries TRBV7-6 and TRBJ2-3; D not resolved. Trimming pared 4 bases from V and 3 bases from J, leaving 14 bases between. The germline V gene has CDR1 SGHVS and CDR2 FNYEAQ. There are 15 residues in the CDR3. CDR3 DNA sequence: TGTGCCAGCAGCTCCTCGGTGAAAGTAACAGATACGCAGTATTTT. Protein sequence: CASSSSVKVTDTQYF.